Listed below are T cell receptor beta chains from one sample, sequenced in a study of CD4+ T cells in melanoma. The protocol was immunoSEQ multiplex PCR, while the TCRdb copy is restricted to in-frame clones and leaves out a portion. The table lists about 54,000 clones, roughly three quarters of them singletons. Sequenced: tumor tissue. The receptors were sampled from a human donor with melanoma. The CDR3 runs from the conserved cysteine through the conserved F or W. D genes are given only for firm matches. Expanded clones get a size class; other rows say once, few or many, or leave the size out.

cdr3_nt: TGCGCCAGCAGCGAAGACTTCGGGACAGGGACCACCGGGGAGCTGTTTTTT; cdr3_aa: CASSEDFGTGTTGELFF; clone_size: NA; d_call: TRBD1; v_call: TRBV4-3; j_call: TRBJ2-2
cdr3_nt: TGTGCCAGCGTAACCCCCGGGCCGAACGAGCAGTTCTTC; cdr3_aa: CASVTPGPNEQFF; clone_size: NA; d_call: NA; v_call: TRBV7-9; j_call: TRBJ2-1
cdr3_nt: TGTGCCAGTAGTCGGGGTCCTTTGGAAGATGGCTACACCTTC; cdr3_aa: CASSRGPLEDGYTF; clone_size: NA; d_call: NA; v_call: TRBV19; j_call: TRBJ1-2
cdr3_nt: TGTGCCAGCAGTTACTATCCCCCCTCGGGTGGCTACACCTTC; cdr3_aa: CASSYYPPSGGYTF; clone_size: NA; d_call: NA; v_call: TRBV6-5; j_call: TRBJ1-2
cdr3_nt: TGTGCCAGCAGCTTAGACCGGGACAGGCCGGACTATGGCTACACCTTC; cdr3_aa: CASSLDRDRPDYGYTF; clone_size: medium-sized; d_call: TRBD1; v_call: TRBV7-6; j_call: TRBJ1-2
cdr3_nt: TGTGCCAGCAAGGGTCTAGGTTTACCCCTCCACTTT; cdr3_aa: CASKGLGLPLHF; clone_size: NA; d_call: NA; v_call: TRBV6-5; j_call: TRBJ1-6
cdr3_nt: TGTGCCAGCAGCTTAAGGGGGGGCGTCGGGGCCAACGTCCTGACTTTC; cdr3_aa: CASSLRGGVGANVLTF; clone_size: NA; d_call: NA; v_call: TRBV7-2; j_call: TRBJ2-6
cdr3_nt: TGTGCCAGCAGCGTGGGGAACTATGGCTACACCTTC; cdr3_aa: CASSVGNYGYTF; clone_size: NA; d_call: NA; v_call: TRBV28; j_call: TRBJ1-2
cdr3_nt: TGTGCCAGCAGTCCCCCCTGGGAGGGACCTGGGGCAGATACGCAGTATTTT; cdr3_aa: CASSPPWEGPGADTQYF; clone_size: NA; d_call: TRBD2; v_call: TRBV28; j_call: TRBJ2-3
cdr3_nt: TGTGCCAGCAGCTCCCGACAGGACCCCGGTCAGTACTTC; cdr3_aa: CASSSRQDPGQYF; clone_size: NA; d_call: NA; v_call: TRBV11-2; j_call: TRBJ2-7
cdr3_nt: TGTGCCAGCAGCTTCGGCGCGGGGGGGACTGGGGATGAGCAGTTCTTC; cdr3_aa: CASSFGAGGTGDEQFF; clone_size: NA; d_call: TRBD2; v_call: TRBV7-9; j_call: TRBJ2-1
cdr3_nt: TGTGCCAGCAGTGAAGCGGGGGGGGATGGCTACACCTTC; cdr3_aa: CASSEAGGDGYTF; clone_size: NA; d_call: NA; v_call: TRBV6-1; j_call: TRBJ1-2
cdr3_nt: TGTGCCAGCAGCTTACCCGGAGAGACCCAGTACTTC; cdr3_aa: CASSLPGETQYF; clone_size: NA; d_call: NA; v_call: TRBV7-3; j_call: TRBJ2-5
cdr3_nt: TGTGCCAGCAGTGAAGGCTCAGGATATAATTCACCCCTCCACTTT; cdr3_aa: CASSEGSGYNSPLHF; clone_size: few; d_call: NA; v_call: TRBV6-1; j_call: TRBJ1-6
cdr3_nt: TGTGCCAGCAGCTTGGGGCAGACGCCGAACAATGAGCAGTTCTTC; cdr3_aa: CASSLGQTPNNEQFF; clone_size: few; d_call: NA; v_call: TRBV5-6; j_call: TRBJ2-1
cdr3_nt: TGTGCTAGCAGCCAGACGGACGGGTTTAATGAAAAACTGTTTTTT; cdr3_aa: CASSQTDGFNEKLFF; clone_size: NA; d_call: NA; v_call: TRBV7-7; j_call: TRBJ1-4
cdr3_nt: TGCGCCAGCAGCTCGCCGGGGGGCCCCTACAATGAGCAGTTCTTC; cdr3_aa: CASSSPGGPYNEQFF; clone_size: NA; d_call: NA; v_call: TRBV5-1; j_call: TRBJ2-1
cdr3_nt: TGTGCCAGCAGCTACTCCCTATTGGGGGCCTACGAGCAGTACTTC; cdr3_aa: CASSYSLLGAYEQYF; clone_size: many; d_call: NA; v_call: TRBV7-9; j_call: TRBJ2-7
cdr3_nt: TGTGCCTGGACCGGGGGGTCTAACTATGGCTACACCTTC; cdr3_aa: CAWTGGSNYGYTF; clone_size: few; d_call: NA; v_call: TRBV30; j_call: TRBJ1-2
cdr3_nt: TGTGCCAGCAGCCTGACAGGGGTAAACTCACCCCTCCACTTT; cdr3_aa: CASSLTGVNSPLHF; clone_size: NA; d_call: TRBD1; v_call: TRBV7-9; j_call: TRBJ1-6
cdr3_nt: TGCGCCAGCAGCTTAAAGGGAGACACTGAAGCTTTCTTT; cdr3_aa: CASSLKGDTEAFF; clone_size: NA; d_call: NA; v_call: TRBV5-1; j_call: TRBJ1-1
cdr3_nt: TGTGCCAGCAGCGTAGTCTCAGGGGGCTATCCGAACACCGGGGAGCTGTTTTTT; cdr3_aa: CASSVVSGGYPNTGELFF; clone_size: once; d_call: TRBD1; v_call: TRBV9; j_call: TRBJ2-2
cdr3_nt: TGTGCCAGCAGTCCATTAGATAGCAATCAGCCCCAGCATTTT; cdr3_aa: CASSPLDSNQPQHF; clone_size: NA; d_call: NA; v_call: TRBV28; j_call: TRBJ1-5
cdr3_nt: TGTGCTAGTGGTTTGGCAGACAGGATTTCCTACGAGCAGTACTTC; cdr3_aa: CASGLADRISYEQYF; clone_size: many; d_call: NA; v_call: TRBV12-5; j_call: TRBJ2-7